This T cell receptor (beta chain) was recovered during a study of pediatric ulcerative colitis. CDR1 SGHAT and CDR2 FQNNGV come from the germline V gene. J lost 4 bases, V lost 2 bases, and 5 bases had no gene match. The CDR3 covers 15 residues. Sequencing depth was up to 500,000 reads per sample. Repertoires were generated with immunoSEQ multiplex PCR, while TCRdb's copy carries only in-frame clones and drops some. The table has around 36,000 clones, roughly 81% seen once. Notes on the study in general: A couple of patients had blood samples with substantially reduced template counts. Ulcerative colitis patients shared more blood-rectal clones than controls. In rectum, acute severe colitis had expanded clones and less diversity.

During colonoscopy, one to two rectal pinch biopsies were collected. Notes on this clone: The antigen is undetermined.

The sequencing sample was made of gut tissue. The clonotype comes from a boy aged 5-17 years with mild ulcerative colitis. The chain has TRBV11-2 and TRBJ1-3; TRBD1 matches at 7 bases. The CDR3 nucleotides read TGTGCCAGCAGCTTAAACAGGGGCTCGGGAAACACCATATATTTT. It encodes CASSLNRGSGNTIYF.